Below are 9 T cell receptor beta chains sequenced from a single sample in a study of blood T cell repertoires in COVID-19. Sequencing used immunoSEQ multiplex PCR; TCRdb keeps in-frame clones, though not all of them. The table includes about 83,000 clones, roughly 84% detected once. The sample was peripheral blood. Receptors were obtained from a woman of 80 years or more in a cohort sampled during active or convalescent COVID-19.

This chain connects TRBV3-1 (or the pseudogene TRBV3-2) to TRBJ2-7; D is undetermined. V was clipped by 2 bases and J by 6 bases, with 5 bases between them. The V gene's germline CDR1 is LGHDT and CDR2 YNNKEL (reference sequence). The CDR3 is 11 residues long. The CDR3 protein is CASSQISEQYF. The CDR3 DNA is TGTGCCAGCAGCCAAATATCCGAGCAGTACTTC.

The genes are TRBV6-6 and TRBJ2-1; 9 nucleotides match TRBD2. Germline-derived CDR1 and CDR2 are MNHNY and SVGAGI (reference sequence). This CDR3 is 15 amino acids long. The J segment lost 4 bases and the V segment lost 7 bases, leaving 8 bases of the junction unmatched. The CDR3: CASTRTSGPYNEQFF. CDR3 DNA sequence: TGTGCCAGCACTCGTACTAGCGGGCCTTACAATGAGCAGTTCTTC.

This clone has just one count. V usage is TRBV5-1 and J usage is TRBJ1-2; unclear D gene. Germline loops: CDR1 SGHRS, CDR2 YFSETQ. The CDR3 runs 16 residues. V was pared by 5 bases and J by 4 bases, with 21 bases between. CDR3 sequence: CASRPAYTGSGYGYTF. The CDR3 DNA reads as TGCGCCAGCAGACCGGCCTACACGGGGTCGGGCTATGGCTACACCTTC.

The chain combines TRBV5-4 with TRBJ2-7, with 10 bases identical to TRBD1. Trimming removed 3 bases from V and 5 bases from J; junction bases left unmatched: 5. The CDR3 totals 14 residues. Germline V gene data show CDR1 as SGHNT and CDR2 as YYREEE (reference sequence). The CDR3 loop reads CASSSGTGVHEQYV. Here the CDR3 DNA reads TGTGCCAGCAGCTCCGGGACAGGGGTTCACGAGCAGTACGTC.

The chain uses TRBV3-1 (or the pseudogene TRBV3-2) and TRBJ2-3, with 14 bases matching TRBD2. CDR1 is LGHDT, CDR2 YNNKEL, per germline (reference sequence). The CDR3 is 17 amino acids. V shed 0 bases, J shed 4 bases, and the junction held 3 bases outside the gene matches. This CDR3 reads CASSQDGLAGGSDTQYF. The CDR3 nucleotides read TGTGCCAGCAGCCAAGACGGACTAGCGGGAGGTTCAGATACGCAGTATTTT.

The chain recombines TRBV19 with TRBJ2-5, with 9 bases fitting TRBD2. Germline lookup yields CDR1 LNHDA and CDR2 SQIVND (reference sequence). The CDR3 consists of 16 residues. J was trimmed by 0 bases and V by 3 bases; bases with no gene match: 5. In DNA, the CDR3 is TGTGCCAGTAGTATGGTGGGACTAGCAAACCAAGAGACCCAGTACTTC. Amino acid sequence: CASSMVGLANQETQYF. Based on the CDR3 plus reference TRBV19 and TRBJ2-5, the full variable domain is DGGITQSPKYLFRKEGQNVTLSCEQNLNHDAMYWYRQDPGQGLRLIYYSQIVNDFQKGDIAEGYSVSREKKESFPLTVTSAQKNPTAFYLCASSMVGLANQETQYFGPGTRLLVL.

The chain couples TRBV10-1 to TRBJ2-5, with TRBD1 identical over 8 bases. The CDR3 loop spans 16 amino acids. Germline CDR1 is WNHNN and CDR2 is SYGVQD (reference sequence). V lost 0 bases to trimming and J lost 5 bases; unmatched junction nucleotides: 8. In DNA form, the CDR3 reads TGCGCCAGCAGTGAGTCGCGACAGGGGAATTGGGAGACCCAGTACTTC. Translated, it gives CASSESRQGNWETQYF.

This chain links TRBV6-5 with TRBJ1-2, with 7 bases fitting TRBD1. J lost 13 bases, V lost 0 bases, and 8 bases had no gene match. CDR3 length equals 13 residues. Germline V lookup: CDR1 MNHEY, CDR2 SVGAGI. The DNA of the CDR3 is TGTGCCAGCAGTTACTCCGGGACAGTTCTCGCCACCTTC. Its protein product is CASSYSGTVLATF.

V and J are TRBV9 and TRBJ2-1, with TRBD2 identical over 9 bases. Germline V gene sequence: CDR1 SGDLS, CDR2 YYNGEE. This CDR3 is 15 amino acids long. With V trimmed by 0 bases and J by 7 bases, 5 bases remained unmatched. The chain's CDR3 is CASSVEGLASNEQFF. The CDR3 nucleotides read TGTGCCAGCAGCGTAGAGGGACTAGCTTCAAATGAGCAGTTCTTC.